This TCR beta chain was documented in a study of cytomegalovirus exposure and HLA in healthy donors. J lost 2 bases, V lost 2 bases, and 4 bases had no gene match. CDR1 and CDR2 from the germline V gene are SGHVS and FQNEAQ. This CDR3 has 15 residues. With 60 Vbeta and 13 Jbeta primers, the PCR was carried out. TCRdb's copy holds only in-frame clones and misses some; the assay was immunoSEQ multiplex PCR. The sample lists around 130,000 clones, approximately 78% occurring once. Sequencing used PBMCs. This clonotype was sampled from a human donor in good health. The V call is TRBV7-8, the J call TRBJ2-3, with 7 nucleotides matching TRBD2. The CDR3 loop is CASSLFQRDTDTQYF. As DNA, the CDR3 is TGTGCCAGCAGCTTATTCCAGCGGGACACAGATACGCAGTATTTT.